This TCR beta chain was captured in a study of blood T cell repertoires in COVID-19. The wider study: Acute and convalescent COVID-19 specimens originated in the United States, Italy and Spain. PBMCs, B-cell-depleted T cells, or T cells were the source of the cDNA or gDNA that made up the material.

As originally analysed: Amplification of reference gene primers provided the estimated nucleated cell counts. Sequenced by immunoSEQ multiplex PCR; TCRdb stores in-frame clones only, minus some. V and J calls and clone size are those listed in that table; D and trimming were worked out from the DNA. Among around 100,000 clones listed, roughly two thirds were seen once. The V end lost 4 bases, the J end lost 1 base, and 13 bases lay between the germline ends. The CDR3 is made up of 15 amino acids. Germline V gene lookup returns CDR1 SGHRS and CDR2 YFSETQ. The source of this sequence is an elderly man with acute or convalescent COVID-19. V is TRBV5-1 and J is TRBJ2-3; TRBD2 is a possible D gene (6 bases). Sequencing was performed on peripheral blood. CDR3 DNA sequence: TGCGCCAGCAGCCCTGGAGGGGTGGGCACAGATACGCAGTATTTT. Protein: CASSPGGVGTDTQYF.